This T cell receptor (beta chain) stems from a study of shared T cell receptors in the human thymus. This CDR3 comprises 14 residues. V was clipped by 0 bases and J by 5 bases, with 10 bases between them. The germline CDR1 and CDR2 sequences are LNHDA and SQIVND (reference sequence). TCRdb's table, derived via immunoSEQ multiplex PCR, lists solely in-frame clones and lacks some. The table lists about 500,000 clones, around 78% of them singletons. A further study also used this sample, focusing on human thymus T cells. Per that paper: Use of V and J genes seemed skewed within the thymic and blood repertoires. In unrelated individuals, thymic repertoires overlapped highly, according to related research.

The V call is TRBV19, the J call TRBJ2-5, with D possibly being TRBD2 (5 bases). The TCR originated in a boy under three years old with a congenital heart defect. The sequencing input was thymocytes. The CDR3 nucleotides read TGTGCCAGTAGTATAGAGGCGGGTGAGGAGACCCAGTACTTC. It is translated as CASSIEAGEETQYF.